Below, one T cell receptor beta chain is given with its context. The V and J ends lost 4 bases and 7 bases, in that order; junction bases with no gene match: 19. CDR1 is MNHEY and CDR2 is SVGAGI in the germline V gene. The CDR3 spans 18 residues. This sample was included in a study of CD8 T cells in Susac syndrome. The RNA input was about 0.45 to 1 ug, and it was reverse transcribed with random hexamers. TCRdb analysed the immunoSEQ multiplex PCR reads with MiXCR anew, one entry per CDR3 protein. The sample consists of about 71,000 distinct CDR3 sequences, roughly 93% of them appearing once. The sample taken for sequencing was CD4+ T cells from PBMCs. The origin of this receptor is a human donor with Susac syndrome. This chain joins TRBV6-5 and TRBJ1-5; 7 nucleotides match TRBD1. CDR3 protein: CASSSRNFYRGQGQPQHF. CDR3 in DNA: TGTGCCAGCAGTTCCCGCAATTTTTACAGGGGCCAGGGACAGCCCCAGCATTTT.